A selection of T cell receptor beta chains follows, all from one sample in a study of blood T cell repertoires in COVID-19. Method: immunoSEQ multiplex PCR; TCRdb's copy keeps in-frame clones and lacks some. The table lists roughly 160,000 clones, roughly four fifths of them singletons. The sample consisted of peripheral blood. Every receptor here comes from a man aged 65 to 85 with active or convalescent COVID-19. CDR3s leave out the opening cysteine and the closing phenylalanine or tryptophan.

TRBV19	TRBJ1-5	ASSFAGGAQPQH
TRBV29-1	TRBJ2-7	SVKTGSAYEQY
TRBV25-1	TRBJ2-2	ASSEDRITGELF
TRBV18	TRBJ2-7	ASSPRTGVFYEQY
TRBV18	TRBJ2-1	ASSLAQAAYNEQF
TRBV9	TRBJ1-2	ASTAGTGNYGYT
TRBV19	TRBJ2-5	ASRRTRGETQY
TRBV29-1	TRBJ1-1	SVEVKGGYTEAF
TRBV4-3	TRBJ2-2	ASSQEWEGGWYTGELF
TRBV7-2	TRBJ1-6	ASSLQFYNSPLH
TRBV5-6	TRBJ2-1	ASSLEGTVTGGYNEQF
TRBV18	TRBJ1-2	ASSPSGGYGYT
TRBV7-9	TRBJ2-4	ASSLGGILAKNIQY
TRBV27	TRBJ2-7	ASSIFPSSGLAYEQY
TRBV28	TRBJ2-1	ASSPPSGRYNEQF
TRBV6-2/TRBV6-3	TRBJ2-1	ASIPQGISYNEQF
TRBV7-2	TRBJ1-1	ASSLLSNTEAF
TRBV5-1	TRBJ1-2	ASSFRGRDYGYT
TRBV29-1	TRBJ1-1	SVEVQSGTEAF
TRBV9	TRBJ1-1	ASSPQGGTEAF
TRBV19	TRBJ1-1	ASSLYPGQVRDEAF
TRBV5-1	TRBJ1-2	ASSGQQNYGYT
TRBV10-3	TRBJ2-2	AISPPLTHKTNTGELF
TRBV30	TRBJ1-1	AWSVYGAGAF
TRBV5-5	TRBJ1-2	ASSYDERGQNYGYT
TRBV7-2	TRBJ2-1	ASSLDRTYNEQF
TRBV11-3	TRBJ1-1	ASSLEGGTAEAF
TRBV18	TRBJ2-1	ASSPRQGGAYNEQF
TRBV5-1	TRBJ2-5	ASSLARVGTQY
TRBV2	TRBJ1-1	ASNNRGSTEAF
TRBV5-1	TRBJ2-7	ASRPGTGGLYEQY
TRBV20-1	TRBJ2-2	SASGRLAGGHTGELF
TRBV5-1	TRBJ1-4	ASSLGTGASVKLF
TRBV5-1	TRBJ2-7	ASSSDRASYEQY
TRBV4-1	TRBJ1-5	ASRREPRVGPQH
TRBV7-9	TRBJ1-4	ASSTRTGLSEKLF
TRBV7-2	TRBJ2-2	ASSSPSGIGELF
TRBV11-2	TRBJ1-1	ASSPEGARTEAF
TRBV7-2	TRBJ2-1	ASSYSGMGYNEQF
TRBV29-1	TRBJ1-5	SVPNGQGDQPQH
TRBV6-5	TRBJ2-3	ASSPGVTRTDTQY
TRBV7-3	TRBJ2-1	ASSLFDSEQF
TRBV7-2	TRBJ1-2	ASTPGQGGIYGYT
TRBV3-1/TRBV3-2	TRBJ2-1	ASSQVLAGSYNEQF
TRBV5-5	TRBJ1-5	ASSTRDRVLNQPQH
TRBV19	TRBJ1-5	ASSIGGQVSNQPQH
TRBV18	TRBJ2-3	ASSPRTTSTDTQY
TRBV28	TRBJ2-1	ASSLGTGNYNEQF
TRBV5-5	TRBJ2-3	ASSLISSTDTQY
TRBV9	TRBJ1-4	ASSSGPGQPNEKLF
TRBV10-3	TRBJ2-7	AISEPRQGTGQY
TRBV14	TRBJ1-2	ASSQMTDYGYT
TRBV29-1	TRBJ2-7	SVEDQYGTGTYEQY
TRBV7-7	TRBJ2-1	ASSPKRVTYNEQF
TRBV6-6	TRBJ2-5	ASSPGGVQETQY
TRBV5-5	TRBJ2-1	ASSSGTRRWINEQF
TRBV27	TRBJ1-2	ASSPRVGQGPTPYGYT